This T cell receptor (beta chain) emerged from a study of radiation and T cells in renal cell carcinoma. V was shortened by 0 bases and J by 2 bases, with 15 bases between the two germline ends. Germline V CDR1 and CDR2: LNHNV, YYDKDF (reference sequence). The CDR3 has 17 residues. Only in-frame clones appear in the TCRdb table, and some are missing; sequencing was by immunoSEQ multiplex PCR. The sample holds around 170,000 clones, about 85% seen once. Time point reported: blood 4 weeks post-SBRT, at nephrectomy. Described treatment: 15 Gy SBRT to primary tumor, nephrectomy 4 weeks later. The patient's renal cell carcinoma had clear cell pathology.

The sequencing here drew on blood, taken from a patient whose treatment included radiotherapy and nephrectomy. The chain has TRBV15 and TRBJ2-3; D might be TRBD2 (7 bases). The clonotype comes from a woman between 45 and 60 years old with renal cell carcinoma. In DNA, the CDR3 is TGTGCCACCAGCAGAGATCTATTCGGGGGGCACACAGATACGCAGTATTTT. This codes for CATSRDLFGGHTDTQYF.